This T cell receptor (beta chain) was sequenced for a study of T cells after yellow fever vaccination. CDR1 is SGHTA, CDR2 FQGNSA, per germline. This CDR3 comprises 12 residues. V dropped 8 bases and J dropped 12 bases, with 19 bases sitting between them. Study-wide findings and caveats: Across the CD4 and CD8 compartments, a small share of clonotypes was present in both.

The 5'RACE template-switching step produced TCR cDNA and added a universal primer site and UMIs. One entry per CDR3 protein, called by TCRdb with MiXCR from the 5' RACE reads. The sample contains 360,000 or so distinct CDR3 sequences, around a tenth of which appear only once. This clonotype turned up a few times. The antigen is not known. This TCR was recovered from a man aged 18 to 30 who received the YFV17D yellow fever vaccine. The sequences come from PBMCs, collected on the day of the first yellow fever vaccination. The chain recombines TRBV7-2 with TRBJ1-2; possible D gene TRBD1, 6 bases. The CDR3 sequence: CASGGRGGLHTF. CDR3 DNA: TGTGCCAGCGGGGGCAGGGGTGGACTCCACACCTTC.